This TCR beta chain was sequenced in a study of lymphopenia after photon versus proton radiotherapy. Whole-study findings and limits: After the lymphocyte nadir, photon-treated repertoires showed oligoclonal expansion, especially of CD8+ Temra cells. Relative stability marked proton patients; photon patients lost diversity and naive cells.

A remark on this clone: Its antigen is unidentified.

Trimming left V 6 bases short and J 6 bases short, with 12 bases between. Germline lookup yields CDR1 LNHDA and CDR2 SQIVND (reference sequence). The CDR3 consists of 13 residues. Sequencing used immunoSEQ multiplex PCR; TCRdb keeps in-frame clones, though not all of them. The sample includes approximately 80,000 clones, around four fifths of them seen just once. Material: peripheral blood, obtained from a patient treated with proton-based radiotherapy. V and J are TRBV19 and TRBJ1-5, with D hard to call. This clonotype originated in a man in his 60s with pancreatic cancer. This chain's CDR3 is CASSPSPVQPQHF. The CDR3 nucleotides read TGTGCCAGTAGCCCCTCCCCGGTTCAGCCCCAGCATTTT.